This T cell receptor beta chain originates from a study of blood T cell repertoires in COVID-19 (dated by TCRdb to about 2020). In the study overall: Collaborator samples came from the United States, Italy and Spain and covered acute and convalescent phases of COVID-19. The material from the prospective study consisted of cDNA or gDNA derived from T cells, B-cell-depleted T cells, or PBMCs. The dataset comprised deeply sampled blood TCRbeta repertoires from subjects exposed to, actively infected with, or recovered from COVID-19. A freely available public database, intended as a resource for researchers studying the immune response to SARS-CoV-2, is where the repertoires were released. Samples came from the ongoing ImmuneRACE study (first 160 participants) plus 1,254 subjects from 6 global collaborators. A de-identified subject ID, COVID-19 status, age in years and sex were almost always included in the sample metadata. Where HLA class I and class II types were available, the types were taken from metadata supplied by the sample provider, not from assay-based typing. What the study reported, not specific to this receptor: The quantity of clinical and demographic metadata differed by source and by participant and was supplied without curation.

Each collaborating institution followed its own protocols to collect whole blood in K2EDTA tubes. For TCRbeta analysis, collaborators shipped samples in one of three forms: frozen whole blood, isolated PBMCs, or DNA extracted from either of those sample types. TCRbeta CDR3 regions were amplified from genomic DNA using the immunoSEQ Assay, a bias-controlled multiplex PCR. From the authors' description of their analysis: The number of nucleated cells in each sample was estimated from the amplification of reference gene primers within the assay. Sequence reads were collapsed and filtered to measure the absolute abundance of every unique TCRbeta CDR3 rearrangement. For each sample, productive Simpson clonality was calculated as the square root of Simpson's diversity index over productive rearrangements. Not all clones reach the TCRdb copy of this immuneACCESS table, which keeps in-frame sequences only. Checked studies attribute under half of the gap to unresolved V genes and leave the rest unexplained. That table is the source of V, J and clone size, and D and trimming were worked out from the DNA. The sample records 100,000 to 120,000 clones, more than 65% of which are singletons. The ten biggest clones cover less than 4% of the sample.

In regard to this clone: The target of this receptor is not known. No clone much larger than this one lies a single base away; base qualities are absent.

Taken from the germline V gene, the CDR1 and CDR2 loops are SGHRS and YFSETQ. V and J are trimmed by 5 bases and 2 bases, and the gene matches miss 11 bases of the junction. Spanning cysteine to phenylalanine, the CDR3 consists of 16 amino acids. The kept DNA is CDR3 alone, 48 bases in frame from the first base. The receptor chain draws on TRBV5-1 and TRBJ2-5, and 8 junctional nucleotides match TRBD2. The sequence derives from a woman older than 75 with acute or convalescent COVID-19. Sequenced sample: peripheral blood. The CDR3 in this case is CASSPARSSGQETQYF. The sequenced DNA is TGCGCCAGCAGTCCAGCACGGTCTAGCGGGCAAGAGACCCAGTACTTC.